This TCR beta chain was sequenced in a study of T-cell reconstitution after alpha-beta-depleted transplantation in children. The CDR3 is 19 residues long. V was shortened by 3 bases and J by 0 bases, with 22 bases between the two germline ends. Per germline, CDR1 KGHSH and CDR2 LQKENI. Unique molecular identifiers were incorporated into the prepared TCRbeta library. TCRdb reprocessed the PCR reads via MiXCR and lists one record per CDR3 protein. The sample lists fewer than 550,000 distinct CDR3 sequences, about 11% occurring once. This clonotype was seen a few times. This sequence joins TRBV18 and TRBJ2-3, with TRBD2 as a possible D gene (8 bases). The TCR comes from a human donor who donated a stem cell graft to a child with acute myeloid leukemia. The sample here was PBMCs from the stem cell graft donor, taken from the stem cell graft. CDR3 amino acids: CASSPRPKGASGSTDTQYF. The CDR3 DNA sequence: TGTGCCAGCTCACCTCGCCCCAAGGGGGCTAGCGGGAGCACAGATACGCAGTATTTT.